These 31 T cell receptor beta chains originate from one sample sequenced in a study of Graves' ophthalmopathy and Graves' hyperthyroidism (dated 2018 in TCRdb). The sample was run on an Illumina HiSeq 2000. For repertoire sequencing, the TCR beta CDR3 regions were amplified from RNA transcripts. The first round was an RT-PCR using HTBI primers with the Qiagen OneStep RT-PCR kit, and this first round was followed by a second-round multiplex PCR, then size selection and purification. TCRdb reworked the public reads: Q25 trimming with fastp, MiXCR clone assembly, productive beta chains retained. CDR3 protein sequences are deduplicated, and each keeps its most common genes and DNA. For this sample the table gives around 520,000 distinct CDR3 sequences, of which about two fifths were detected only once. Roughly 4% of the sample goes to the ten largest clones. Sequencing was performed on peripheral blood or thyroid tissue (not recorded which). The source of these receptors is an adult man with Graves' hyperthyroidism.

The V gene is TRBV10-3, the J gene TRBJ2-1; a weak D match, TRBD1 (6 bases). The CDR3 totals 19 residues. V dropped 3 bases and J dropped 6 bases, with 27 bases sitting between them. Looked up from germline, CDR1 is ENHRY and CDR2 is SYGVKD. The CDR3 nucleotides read TGTGCCATCAGTGACCCGGATAAGGCAGGGGACATTTTCGGCAATGAGCAGTTCTTC. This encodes CAISDPDKAGDIFGNEQFF.

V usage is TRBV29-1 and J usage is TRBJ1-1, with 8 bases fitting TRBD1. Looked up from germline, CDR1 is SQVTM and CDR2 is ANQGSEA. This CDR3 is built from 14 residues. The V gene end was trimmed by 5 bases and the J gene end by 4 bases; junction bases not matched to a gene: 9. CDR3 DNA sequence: TGCAGCGTTCGAGGGTGGACAGGGACCACTGAAGCTTTCTTT. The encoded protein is CSVRGWTGTTEAFF.

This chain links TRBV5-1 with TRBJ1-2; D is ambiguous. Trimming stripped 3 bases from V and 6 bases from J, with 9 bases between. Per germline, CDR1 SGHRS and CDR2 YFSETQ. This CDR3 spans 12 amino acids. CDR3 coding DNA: TGCGCCAGCAGCTGGGGAAGCGATGGCTACACCTTC. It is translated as CASSWGSDGYTF.

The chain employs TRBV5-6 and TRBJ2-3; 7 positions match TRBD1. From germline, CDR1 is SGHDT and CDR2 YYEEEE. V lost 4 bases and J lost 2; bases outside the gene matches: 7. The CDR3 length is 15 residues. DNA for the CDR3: TGTGCCAGCAGCCAAGCCAGGGGGACCACAGATACGCAGTATTTT. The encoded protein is CASSQARGTTDTQYF.

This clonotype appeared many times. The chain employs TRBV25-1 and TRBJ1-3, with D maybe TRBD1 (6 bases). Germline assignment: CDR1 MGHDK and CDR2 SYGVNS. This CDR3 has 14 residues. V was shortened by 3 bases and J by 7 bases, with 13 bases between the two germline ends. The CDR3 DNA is TGTGCCAGCAGTGATCGGACAGTTCGTAACACCATATATTTT. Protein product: CASSDRTVRNTIYF. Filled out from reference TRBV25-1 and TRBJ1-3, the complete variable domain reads EADIYQTPRYLVIGTGKKITLECSQTMGHDKMYWYQQDPGMELHLIHYSYGVNSTEKGDLSSESTVSRIRTEHFPLTLESARPSHTSQYLCASSDRTVRNTIYFGEGSWLTVV.

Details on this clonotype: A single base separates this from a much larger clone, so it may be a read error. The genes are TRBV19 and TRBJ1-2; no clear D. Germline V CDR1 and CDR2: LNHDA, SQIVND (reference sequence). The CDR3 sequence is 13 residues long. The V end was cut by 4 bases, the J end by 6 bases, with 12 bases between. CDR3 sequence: CASSTEADDGYTF. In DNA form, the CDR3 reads TGTGCCAGTAGTACAGAGGCAGACGATGGCTACACCTTC. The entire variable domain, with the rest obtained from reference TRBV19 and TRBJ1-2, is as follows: DGGITQSPKYLFRKEGQNVTLSCEQNLNHDAMYWYRQDPGQGLRLIYYSQIVNDFQKGDIAEGYSVSREKKESFPLTVTSAQKNPTAFYLCASSTEADDGYTFGSGTRLTVV.

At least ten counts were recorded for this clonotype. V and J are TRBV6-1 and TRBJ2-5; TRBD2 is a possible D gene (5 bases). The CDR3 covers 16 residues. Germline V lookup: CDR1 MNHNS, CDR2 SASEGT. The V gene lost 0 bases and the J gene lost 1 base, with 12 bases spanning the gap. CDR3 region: CASSEARGAVQETQYF. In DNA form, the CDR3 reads TGTGCCAGCAGTGAAGCGCGCGGAGCGGTCCAAGAGACCCAGTACTTC.

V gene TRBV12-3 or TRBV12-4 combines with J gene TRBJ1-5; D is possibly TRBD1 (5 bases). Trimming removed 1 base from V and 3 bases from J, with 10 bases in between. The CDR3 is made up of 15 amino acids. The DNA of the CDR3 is TGTGCCAGCAGTTTAGAAGGGGCCCTCAATCAGCCCCAGCATTTT. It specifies CASSLEGALNQPQHF.

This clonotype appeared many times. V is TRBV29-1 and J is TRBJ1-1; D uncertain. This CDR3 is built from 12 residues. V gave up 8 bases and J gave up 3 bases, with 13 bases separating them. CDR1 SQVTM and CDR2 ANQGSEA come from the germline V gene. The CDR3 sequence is CSTELGDTEAFF. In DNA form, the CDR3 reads TGCAGCACCGAACTAGGAGACACTGAAGCTTTCTTT. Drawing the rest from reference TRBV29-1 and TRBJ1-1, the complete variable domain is SAVISQKPSRDICQRGTSLTIQCQVDSQVTMMFWYRQQPGQSLTLIATANQGSEATYESGFVIDKFPISRPNLTFSTLTVSNMSPEDSSIYLCSTELGDTEAFFGQGTRLTVV.

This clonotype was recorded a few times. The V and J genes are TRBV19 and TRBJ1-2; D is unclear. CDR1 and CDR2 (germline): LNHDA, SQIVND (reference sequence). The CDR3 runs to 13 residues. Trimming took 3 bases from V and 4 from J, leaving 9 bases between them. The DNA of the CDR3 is TGTGCCAGTAGTATCAAACAGTCCTATGGCTACACCTTC. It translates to CASSIKQSYGYTF.

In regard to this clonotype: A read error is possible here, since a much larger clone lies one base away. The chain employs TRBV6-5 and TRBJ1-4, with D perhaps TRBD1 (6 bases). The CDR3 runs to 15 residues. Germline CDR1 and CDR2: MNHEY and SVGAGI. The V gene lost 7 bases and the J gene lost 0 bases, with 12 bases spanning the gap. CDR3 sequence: CASKGHRATNEKLFF. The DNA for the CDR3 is TGTGCCAGCAAGGGCCACAGGGCAACTAATGAAAAACTGTTTTTT.

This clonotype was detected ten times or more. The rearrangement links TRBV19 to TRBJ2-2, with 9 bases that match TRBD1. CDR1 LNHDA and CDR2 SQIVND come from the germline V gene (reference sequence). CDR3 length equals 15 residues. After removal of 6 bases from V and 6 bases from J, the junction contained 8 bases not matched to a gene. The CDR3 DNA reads TGTGCCAGTAGGCCCGGGACAGGGTGGTCCGGGGAGCTGTTTTTT. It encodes CASRPGTGWSGELFF.

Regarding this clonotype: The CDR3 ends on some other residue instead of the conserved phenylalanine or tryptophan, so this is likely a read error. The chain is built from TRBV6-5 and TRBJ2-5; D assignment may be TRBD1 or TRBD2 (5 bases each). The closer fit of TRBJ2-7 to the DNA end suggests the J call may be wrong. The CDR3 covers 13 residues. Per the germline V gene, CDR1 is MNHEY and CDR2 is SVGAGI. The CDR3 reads CASSPGGRYEQYL. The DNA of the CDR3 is TGTGCCAGCAGTCCTGGGGGTCGTTACGAGCAGTACCTC.

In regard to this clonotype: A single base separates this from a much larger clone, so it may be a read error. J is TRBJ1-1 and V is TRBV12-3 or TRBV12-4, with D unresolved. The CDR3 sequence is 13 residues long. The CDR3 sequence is CASKRRGYTEASF. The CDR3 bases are TGTGCCAGCAAACGGCGGGGTTACACTGAAGCTTCCTTT.

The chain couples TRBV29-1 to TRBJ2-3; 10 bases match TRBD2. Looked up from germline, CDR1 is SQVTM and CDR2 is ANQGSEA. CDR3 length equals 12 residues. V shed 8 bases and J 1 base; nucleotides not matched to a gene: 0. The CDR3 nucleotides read TGCAGCACTAGCGGGGGCACAGATACGCAGTATTTT. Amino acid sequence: CSTSGGTDTQYF.

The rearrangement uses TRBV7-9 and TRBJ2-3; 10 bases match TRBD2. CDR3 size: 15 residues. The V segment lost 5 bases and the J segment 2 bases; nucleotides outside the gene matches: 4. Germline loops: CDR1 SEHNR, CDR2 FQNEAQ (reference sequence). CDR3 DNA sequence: TGTGCCAGCAGCGACACTAGCGGGGCCACAGATACGCAGTATTTT. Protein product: CASSDTSGATDTQYF.

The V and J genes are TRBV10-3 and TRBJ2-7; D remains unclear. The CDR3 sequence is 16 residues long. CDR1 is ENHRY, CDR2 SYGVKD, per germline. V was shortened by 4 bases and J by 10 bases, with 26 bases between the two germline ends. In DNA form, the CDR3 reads TGTGCCATCAGTGCTAGGGCAGCCCGACGAGTTCTCGAACAGTACTTC. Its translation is CAISARAARRVLEQYF.

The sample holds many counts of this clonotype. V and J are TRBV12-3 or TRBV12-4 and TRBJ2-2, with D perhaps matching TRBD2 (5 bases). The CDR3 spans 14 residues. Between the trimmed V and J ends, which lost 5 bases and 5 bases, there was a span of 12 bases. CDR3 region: CASSNKEGTGELFF. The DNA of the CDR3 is TGTGCCAGCAGTAATAAAGAGGGTACCGGGGAGCTGTTTTTT.

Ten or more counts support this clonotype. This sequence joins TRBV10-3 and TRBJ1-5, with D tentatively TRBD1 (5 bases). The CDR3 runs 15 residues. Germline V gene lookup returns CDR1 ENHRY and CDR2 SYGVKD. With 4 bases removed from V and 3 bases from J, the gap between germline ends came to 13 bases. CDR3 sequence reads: CAISAGAQDNQPQHF. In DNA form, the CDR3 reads TGTGCCATCAGTGCCGGGGCACAGGACAATCAGCCCCAGCATTTT.

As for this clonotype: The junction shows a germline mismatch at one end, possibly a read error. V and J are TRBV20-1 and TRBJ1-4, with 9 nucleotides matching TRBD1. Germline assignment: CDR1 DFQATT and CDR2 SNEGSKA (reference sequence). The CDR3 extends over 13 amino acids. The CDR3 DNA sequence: TGCAGCGCCATAGACAGGGGGGTTGAAAAACCGTTTTTT. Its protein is CSAIDRGVEKPFF.

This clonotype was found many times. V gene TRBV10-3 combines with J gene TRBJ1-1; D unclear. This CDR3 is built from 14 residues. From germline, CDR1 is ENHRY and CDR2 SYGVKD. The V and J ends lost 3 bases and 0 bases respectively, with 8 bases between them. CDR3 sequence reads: CAISDDGVNTEAFF. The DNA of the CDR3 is TGTGCCATCAGTGACGACGGAGTGAACACTGAAGCTTTCTTT.

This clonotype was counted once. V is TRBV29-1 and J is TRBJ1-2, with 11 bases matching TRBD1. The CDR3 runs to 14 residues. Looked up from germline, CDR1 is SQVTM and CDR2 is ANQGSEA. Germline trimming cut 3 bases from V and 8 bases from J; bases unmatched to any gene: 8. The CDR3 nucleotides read TGCAGCGTTGATTCGGGACAGGGGGAGTTGGGCTACACCTTC. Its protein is CSVDSGQGELGYTF.

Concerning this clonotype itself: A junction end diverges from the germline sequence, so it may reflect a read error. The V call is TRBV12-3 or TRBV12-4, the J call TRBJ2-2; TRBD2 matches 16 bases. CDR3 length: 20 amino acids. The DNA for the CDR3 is TGTGCCATCAGTGACGACACCGGGACTAGCGGGGGGGCCAACACCGGGGAGCTGTTTTTT. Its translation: CAISDDTGTSGGANTGELFF.

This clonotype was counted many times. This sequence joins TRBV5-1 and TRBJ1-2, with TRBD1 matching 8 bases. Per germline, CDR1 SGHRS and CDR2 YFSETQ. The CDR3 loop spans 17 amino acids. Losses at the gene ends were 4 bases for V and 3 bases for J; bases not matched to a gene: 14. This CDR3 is CASSPGRPGGNDYGYTF. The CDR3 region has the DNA TGCGCCAGCAGCCCCGGACGTCCAGGGGGCAATGACTATGGCTACACCTTC.

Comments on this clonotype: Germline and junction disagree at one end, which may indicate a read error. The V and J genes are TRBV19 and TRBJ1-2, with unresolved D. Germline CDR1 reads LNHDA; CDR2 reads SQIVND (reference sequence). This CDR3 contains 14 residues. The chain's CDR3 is CASSIVARKYGYAF. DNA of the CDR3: TGTGCCAGTAGTATTGTGGCCAGGAAGTATGGCTACGCCTTC.

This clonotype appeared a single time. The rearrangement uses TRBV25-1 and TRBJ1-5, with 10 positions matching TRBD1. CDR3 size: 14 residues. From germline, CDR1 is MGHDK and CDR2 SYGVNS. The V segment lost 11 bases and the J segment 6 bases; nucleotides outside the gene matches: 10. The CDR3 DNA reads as TGTGCCTGGAGTGCCGGACAGGGGGTTCAGCCCCAGCATTTT. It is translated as CAWSAGQGVQPQHF.

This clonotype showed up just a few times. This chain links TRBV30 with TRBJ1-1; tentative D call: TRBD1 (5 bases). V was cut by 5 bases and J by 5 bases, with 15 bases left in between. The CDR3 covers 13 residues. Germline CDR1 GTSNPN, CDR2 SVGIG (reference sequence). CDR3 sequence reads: CAWYSRRGTEAFF. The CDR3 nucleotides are TGTGCCTGGTATTCACGGCGGGGGACTGAAGCTTTCTTT.

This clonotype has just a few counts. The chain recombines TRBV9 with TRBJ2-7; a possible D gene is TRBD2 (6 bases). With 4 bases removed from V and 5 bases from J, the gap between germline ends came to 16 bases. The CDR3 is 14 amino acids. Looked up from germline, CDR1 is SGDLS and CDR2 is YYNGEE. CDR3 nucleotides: TGTGCCAGCAGCAAACTAGCTACGGGCGACGAGCAGTACTTC. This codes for CASSKLATGDEQYF.

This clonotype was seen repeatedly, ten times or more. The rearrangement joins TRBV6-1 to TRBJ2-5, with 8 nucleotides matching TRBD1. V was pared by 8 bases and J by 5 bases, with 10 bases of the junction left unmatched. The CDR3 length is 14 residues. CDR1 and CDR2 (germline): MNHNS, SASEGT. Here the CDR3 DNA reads TGTGCCAGCGCTGGGACAGGTCGGGGGGAGACCCAGTACTTC. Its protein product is CASAGTGRGETQYF.

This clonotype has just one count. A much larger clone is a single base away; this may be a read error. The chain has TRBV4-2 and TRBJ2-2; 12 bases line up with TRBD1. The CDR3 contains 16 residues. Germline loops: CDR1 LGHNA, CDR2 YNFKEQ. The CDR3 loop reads CTSSQGQGARTGELFF. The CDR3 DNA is TGTACCAGCAGCCAGGGACAGGGGGCGAGGACCGGGGAGCTGTTTTTT.

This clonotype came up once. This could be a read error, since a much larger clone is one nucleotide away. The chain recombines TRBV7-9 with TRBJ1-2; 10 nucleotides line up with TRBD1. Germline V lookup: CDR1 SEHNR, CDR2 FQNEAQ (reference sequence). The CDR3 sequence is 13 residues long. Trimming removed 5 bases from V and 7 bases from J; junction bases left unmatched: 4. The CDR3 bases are TGTGCCAGCAGCGGACAGGGGGTATTTGGCTACACCTTC. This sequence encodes CASSGQGVFGYTF.